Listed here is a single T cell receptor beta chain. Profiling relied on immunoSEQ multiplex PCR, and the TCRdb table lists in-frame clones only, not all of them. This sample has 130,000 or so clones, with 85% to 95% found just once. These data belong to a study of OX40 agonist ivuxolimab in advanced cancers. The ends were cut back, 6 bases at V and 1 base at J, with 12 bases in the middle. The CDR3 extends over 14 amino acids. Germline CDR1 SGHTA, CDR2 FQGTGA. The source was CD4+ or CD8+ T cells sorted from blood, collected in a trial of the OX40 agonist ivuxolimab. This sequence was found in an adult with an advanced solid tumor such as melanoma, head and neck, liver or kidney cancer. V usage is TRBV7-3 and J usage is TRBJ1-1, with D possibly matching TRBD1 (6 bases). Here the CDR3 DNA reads TGTGCCAGCAGTGAAGGGGGACGGAACACTGAAGCTTTCTTT. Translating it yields CASSEGGRNTEAFF.